This TCR beta chain was recovered during a study of blood T cells in healthy people across ages. A sample-barcoded 5' primer and a J-beta primer mix were used in a second PCR of roughly 7 to 11 cycles. A single record per CDR3 protein comes from TCRdb applying MiXCR to the 5' RACE reads. The table includes more than 800,000 distinct CDR3 sequences, about 28% detected once. This clonotype was seen repeatedly, ten times or more. V lost 0 bases to trimming and J lost 1 base, with 13 bases between them. Germline CDR1 LGHNA, CDR2 YSLEER. The CDR3 sequence is 17 residues long. It was 9.5 to 10 milliliters of peripheral blood that were drawn from each donor.

The sample taken for sequencing was blood. The sequence was obtained from a woman older than 75 in good health. The chain has TRBV4-3 and TRBJ2-4; D might be TRBD1 (6 bases). CDR3 amino acids: CASSQEWAQGAKNIQYF. The CDR3 region has the DNA TGCGCCAGCAGCCAAGAATGGGCCCAGGGGGCCAAAAACATTCAGTACTTC.